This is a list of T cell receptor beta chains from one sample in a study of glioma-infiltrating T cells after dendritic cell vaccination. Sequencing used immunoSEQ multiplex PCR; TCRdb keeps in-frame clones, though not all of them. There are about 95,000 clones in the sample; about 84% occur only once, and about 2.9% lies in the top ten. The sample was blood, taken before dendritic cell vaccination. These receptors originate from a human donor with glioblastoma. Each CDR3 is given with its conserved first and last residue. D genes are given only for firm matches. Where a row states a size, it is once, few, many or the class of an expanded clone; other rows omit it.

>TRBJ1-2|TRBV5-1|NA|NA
TGCGCCAGCAGCACTGGAGCTAACTATGGCTACACCTTC
CASSTGANYGYTF
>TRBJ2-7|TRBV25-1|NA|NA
TGTGCCAGCAGTGGCTATAGCCTCGAGCAGTACTTC
CASSGYSLEQYF
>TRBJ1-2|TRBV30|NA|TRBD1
TGTGCCTGTGTACAGGGGGCGCCCTATGGCTACACCTTC
CACVQGAPYGYTF
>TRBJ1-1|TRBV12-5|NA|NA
TGTGCTAGTGGTTTCACGAGTGAAGCTTTCTTT
CASGFTSEAFF
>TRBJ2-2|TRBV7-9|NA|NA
TGTGCCAGCAGCCTAGCGTATGCGAACACCGGGGAGCTGTTTTTT
CASSLAYANTGELFF
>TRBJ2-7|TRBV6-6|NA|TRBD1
TGTGCCAGCAGTTACTCGAAGACAGGGGACTACGAGCAGTACTTC
CASSYSKTGDYEQYF
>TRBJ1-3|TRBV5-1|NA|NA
TGCGCCAGCAGCCTGTCGGTGTCGGGAAACACCATATATTTT
CASSLSVSGNTIYF
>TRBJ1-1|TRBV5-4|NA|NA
TGTGCCAGCAGAATACAGGGTATGAACACTGAAGCTTTCTTT
CASRIQGMNTEAFF
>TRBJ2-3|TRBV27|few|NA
TGTGCCAGCAGACCGGGGACAGATACGCAGTATTTT
CASRPGTDTQYF
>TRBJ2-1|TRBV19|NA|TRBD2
TGTGCCAGTAGTATAGGCAGCGGGGGGGATCTTGAGCAGTTCTTC
CASSIGSGGDLEQFF
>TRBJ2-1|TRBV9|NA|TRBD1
TGTGCCAGCAGCGCGGGACAGCCCTCCTACAATGAGCAGTTCTTC
CASSAGQPSYNEQFF
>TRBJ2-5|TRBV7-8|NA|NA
TGTGCCAGCAGCTTTGCTAGCGAGGAGACCCAGTACTTC
CASSFASEETQYF
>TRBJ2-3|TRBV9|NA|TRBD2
TGTGCCAGCAGCGTCATGGGGCGGGAGGGCACAGATACGCAGTATTTT
CASSVMGREGTDTQYF
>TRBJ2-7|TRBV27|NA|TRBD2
TGTGCCAGCAGCCCCAGGGGACTAGCGGGTAGTTACTACGAGCAGTACTTC
CASSPRGLAGSYYEQYF
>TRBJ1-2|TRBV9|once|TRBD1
TGTGCCAGCAGCGATTGGACAGGGGGAGTCTATGGCTACACCTTC
CASSDWTGGVYGYTF
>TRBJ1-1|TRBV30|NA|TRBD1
TGTGCCGGGGGACAGGGCCGGGGGACTGAAGCTTTCTTT
CAGGQGRGTEAFF
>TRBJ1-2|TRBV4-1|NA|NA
TGCGCCAGCAGCCAAGATCAAGGGCGAGGGTTATTCTATGGCTACACCTTC
CASSQDQGRGLFYGYTF
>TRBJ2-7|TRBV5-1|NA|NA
TGCGCCAGCAGCCCCCGGGGTTTAGGCGAGCAGTACTTC
CASSPRGLGEQYF
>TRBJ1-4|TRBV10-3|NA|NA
TGTGCCATCAGTGAGGGGGGGGGCCATGAAAAACTGTTTTTT
CAISEGGGHEKLFF
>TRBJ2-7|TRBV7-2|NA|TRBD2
TGTGCCAGCAGCTTCGGGACTAGCGGGAGTTTGGGGCTCGGGTACGAGCAGTACTTC
CASSFGTSGSLGLGYEQYF
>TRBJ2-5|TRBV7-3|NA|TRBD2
TGTGCCAGCAGCTCCTCGGCGGGAGCCCAAAGACAGTACTTC
CASSSSAGAQRQYF
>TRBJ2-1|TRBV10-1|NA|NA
TGCGCCAGCAGTGGGGGGCAGTACAATGAGCAGTTCTTC
CASSGGQYNEQFF
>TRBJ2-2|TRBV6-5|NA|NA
TGTGCCAGCAGTTATTATCGGGGTTACACCGGGGAGCTGTTTTTT
CASSYYRGYTGELFF
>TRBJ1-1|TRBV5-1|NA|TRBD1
TGCGCCAGCAGCTTGCCGCGGACAGGGGAGGATGCTTTCTTT
CASSLPRTGEDAFF